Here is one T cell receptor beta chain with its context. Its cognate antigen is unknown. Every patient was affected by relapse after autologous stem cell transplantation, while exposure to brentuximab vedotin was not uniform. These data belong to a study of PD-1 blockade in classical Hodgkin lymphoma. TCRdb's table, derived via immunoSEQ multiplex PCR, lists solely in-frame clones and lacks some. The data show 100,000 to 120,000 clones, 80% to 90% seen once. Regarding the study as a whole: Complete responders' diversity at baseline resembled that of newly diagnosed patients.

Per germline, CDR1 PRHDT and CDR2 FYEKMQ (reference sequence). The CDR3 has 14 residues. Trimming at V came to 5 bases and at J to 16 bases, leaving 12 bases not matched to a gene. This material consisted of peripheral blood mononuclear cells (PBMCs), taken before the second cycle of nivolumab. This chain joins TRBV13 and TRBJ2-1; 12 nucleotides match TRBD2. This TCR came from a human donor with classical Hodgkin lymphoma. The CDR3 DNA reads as TGTGCCAGCAGCCTTCCGGGGGGACTAGCGGGTCCCTTCTTC. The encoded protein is CASSLPGGLAGPFF.